This TCR beta chain was identified in a study of vaccination effects on CD4 cells after COVID-19. This table comes from immunoSEQ multiplex PCR, and its TCRdb copy is limited to in-frame clones, with some not included. The sample has over 30,000 clones, roughly four fifths seen once; the top ten hold approximately 1.4%. With regard to this clone: The target antigen is unknown.

Germline loops: CDR1 MNHEY, CDR2 SVGAGI. This CDR3 has 13 amino acids. V lost 6 bases and J 2 bases, leaving 10 bases between the germline ends. Antigen-specific CD4+ T cells expanded by the ViraFEST assay with viral peptide pools were then sequenced. At the end of 10 days of culture, CD4+ T cells were isolated. All study participants received two doses of BNT162b2 or mRNA-1273 vaccine. This chain links TRBV6-5 with TRBJ1-2, with D possibly TRBD1 on 6 matching bases. The sequence came from a human donor who received a COVID-19 vaccine. Some clones in this sample may be carry-over from other donors' samples. The sample was CD4+ T cells from PBMCs cultured with HCoV-NL63 spike peptides, taken after COVID-19 vaccination. The CDR3 loop is CASSLTGNYGYTF. CDR3 sequence (DNA): TGTGCCAGCAGCCTCACAGGGAACTATGGCTACACCTTC.